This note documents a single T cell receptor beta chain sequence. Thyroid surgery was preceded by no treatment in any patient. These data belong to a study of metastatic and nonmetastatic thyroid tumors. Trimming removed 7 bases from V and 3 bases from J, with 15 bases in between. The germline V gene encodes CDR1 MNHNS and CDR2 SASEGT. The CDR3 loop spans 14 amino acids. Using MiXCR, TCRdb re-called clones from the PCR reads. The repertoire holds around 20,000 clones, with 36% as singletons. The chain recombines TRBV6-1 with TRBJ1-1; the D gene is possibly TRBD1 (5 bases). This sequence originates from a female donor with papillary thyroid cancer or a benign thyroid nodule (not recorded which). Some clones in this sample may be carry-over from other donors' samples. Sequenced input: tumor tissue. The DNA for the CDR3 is TGTGCCAGCACGAGGGGAAATGAGGACACTGAAGCTTTCTTT. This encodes CASTRGNEDTEAFF.